The 19 T cell receptor beta chains in this list originate from one sample, sequenced in a study of cytomegalovirus exposure and HLA in healthy donors. The PCR used 60 Vbeta and 13 Jbeta primers. Assay: immunoSEQ multiplex PCR; the TCRdb copy retains only in-frame clones and omits some. The sample lists 58,000 or so clones, roughly 80% seen once, with roughly 25% in the top ten. The sequenced material came from PBMCs. The receptor set was obtained from a woman in her thirties or forties in good health and CMV-seropositive.

This clone was observed a few times. A far larger clone is a single base away, which makes a read error likely. Other DNA sequences of this sample code for an identical CDR3. The chain links TRBV7-6 to TRBJ1-1, with 7 bases aligning to TRBD1. Per the germline V gene, CDR1 is SGHVS and CDR2 is FNYEAQ. CDR3 length: 14 residues. V lost 1 base, J lost 6 bases, and 5 bases stayed unmatched. The CDR3 loop is CASSLGQGGAEAFF. DNA of the CDR3: TGTGCCAGCAGCTTAGGACAGGGAGGCGCTGAAGCTTTCTTT.

The chain combines TRBV27 with TRBJ2-1, with 7 bases matching TRBD2. This CDR3 has 18 amino acids. The J segment lost 7 bases and the V segment lost 4 bases, leaving 19 bases of the junction unmatched. In germline, CDR1 is MNHEY, CDR2 SMNVEV (reference sequence). CDR3 coding DNA: TGTGCCAGCAGTTCTTCCGGGACGGGGGGTCCGGTGCGAAATGAGCAGTTCTTC. Its translation: CASSSSGTGGPVRNEQFF.

This rearrangement joins TRBV5-1 to TRBJ1-2; D is uncertain. V lost 2 bases, J lost 0 bases, and 8 bases lay in between. CDR3 length: 14 amino acids. Looked up from germline, CDR1 is SGHRS and CDR2 is YFSETQ. CDR3 sequence (DNA): TGCGCCAGCAGCTTAACACAGTCTAACTATGGCTACACCTTC. This gives the protein CASSLTQSNYGYTF.

V and J are TRBV4-1 and TRBJ2-1; D is perhaps TRBD1 (6 bases). V was pared by 0 bases and J by 1 base, with 7 bases between. The CDR3 sequence is 15 residues long. The germline CDR1 and CDR2 sequences are MGHRA and YSYEKL. The CDR3, as DNA: TGCGCCAGCAGCCAAGAAGGGGGATCCTACAATGAGCAGTTCTTC. It yields the protein CASSQEGGSYNEQFF.

The V gene is TRBV5-6, the J gene TRBJ1-2; the D is unclear. This CDR3 contains 13 residues. V lost 2 bases and J 2 bases, leaving 7 bases between the germline ends. Germline values: CDR1 SGHDT, CDR2 YYEEEE. CDR3 loop: CASSLQRNYGYTF. In nucleotides, the CDR3 is TGTGCCAGCAGCTTACAGAGAAACTATGGCTACACCTTC.

This clone was counted between two and nine times. The chain links TRBV27 to TRBJ1-3, with D possibly matching TRBD1 (5 bases). Germline CDR1 MNHEY, CDR2 SMNVEV (reference sequence). Trimming stripped 6 bases from V and 0 bases from J, with 12 bases between. The CDR3 is made up of 15 amino acids. The CDR3 region has the DNA TGTGCCAGCAGACCTGACAGTAACTCTGGAAACACCATATATTTT. It translates to CASRPDSNSGNTIYF.

This clone was counted a few times. The V gene is TRBV5-4, the J gene TRBJ1-1; the D is unclear. Looked up from germline, CDR1 is SGHNT and CDR2 is YYREEE (reference sequence). The CDR3 extends over 11 amino acids. With 4 bases removed from V and 2 bases from J, the gap between germline ends came to 3 bases. CDR3: CASSLNTEAFF. In DNA, the CDR3 is TGTGCCAGCAGCCTAAACACTGAAGCTTTCTTT.

This chain uses TRBV6-1 with TRBJ1-5; D is uncertain. The CDR3 is made up of 12 amino acids. CDR1 is MNHNS and CDR2 is SASEGT in the germline V gene. Trimming removed 10 bases at V and 5 bases at J, with 12 bases between. The chain's CDR3 is CATTLGDQPQHF. CDR3 nucleotide sequence: TGTGCCACCACCCTAGGAGATCAGCCCCAGCATTTT.

The chain has TRBV19 and TRBJ2-7, with 9 positions matching TRBD2. The V gene's germline CDR1 is LNHDA and CDR2 SQIVND (reference sequence). Losses at the gene ends were 9 bases for V and 4 bases for J; bases not matched to a gene: 7. This CDR3 contains 13 residues. The CDR3 region has the DNA TGTGCCAGAAACGCGGGGGGGCCATACGAGCAGTACTTC. Protein product: CARNAGGPYEQYF.

The genes are TRBV29-1 and TRBJ2-1, with 8 bases that match TRBD2. The CDR3 runs 12 residues. Trimming at V came to 7 bases and at J to 6 bases, leaving 5 bases not matched to a gene. Germline CDR1 SQVTM, CDR2 ANQGSEA. This CDR3 is CSGSGGRNEQFF. Written as DNA, the CDR3 is TGCAGCGGGTCGGGAGGGCGCAATGAGCAGTTCTTC.

The rearrangement joins TRBV7-9 to TRBJ2-1; TRBD2 aligns across 13 bases. The J segment lost 4 bases and the V segment lost 5 bases, leaving 5 bases of the junction unmatched. There are 16 residues in the CDR3. The germline V gene has CDR1 SEHNR and CDR2 FQNEAQ (reference sequence). CDR3 DNA: TGTGCCAGCAGCCCGACTAGCGGGGGGTTATACAATGAGCAGTTCTTC. This translates into CASSPTSGGLYNEQFF.

This chain uses TRBV10-1 with TRBJ1-3; D possibly corresponds to TRBD1 (5 bases). The CDR3 spans 15 residues. CDR1 is WNHNN and CDR2 is SYGVQD in the germline V gene (reference sequence). The V end was cut by 3 bases, the J end by 4 bases, with 13 bases between. The CDR3 loop is CASSDSRAYGNTIYF. The CDR3 nucleotides read TGCGCCAGCAGTGATTCCAGGGCATACGGAAACACCATATATTTT.

Concerning this clone itself: At one end, the junction sequence differs from germline, possibly due to a read error. V and J are TRBV7-9 and TRBJ1-1, with unresolved D. This CDR3 is built from 15 residues. CDR1 is SEHNR and CDR2 is FQNEAQ in the germline V gene (reference sequence). CDR3 DNA: TGTTCCAGCAGCTTATCGCCTGGAGGGAACACTGAAGCTTTCTTT. Protein: CSSSLSPGGNTEAFF.

CDR3 residues: CASSLYGVTYEQYF. In DNA, the CDR3 is TGCGCCAGCAGCTTGTACGGGGTAACCTACGAGCAGTACTTC. The chain employs TRBV5-1 and TRBJ2-7, with a weak D call TRBD2 (5 bases). CDR3 length: 14 amino acids. V lost 1 base to trimming and J lost 2 bases, with 10 bases between them. CDR1 is SGHRS, CDR2 YFSETQ, per germline. Supplemented by reference TRBV5-1 and TRBJ2-7, the full variable domain reads KAGVTQTPRYLIKTRGQQVTLSCSPISGHRSVSWYQQTPGQGLQFLFEYFSETQRNKGNFPGRFSGRQFSNSRSEMNVSTLELGDSALYLCASSLYGVTYEQYFGPGTRLTVT.

Here the CDR3 reads CASSLRTGMNTIYF. CDR3 nucleotides: TGTGCCAGCAGTCTACGGACAGGGATGAACACCATATATTTT. The chain uses TRBV27 and TRBJ1-3, with 8 positions matching TRBD1. Germline V gene lookup returns CDR1 MNHEY and CDR2 SMNVEV (reference sequence). V shed 5 bases and J 7 bases; nucleotides not matched to a gene: 7. The CDR3 spans 14 residues.

This rearrangement joins TRBV27 to TRBJ1-4; 7 positions agree with TRBD1. The CDR3 runs 14 residues. The V and J ends lost 6 bases and 8 bases, in that order; junction bases with no gene match: 9. The germline CDR1 and CDR2 sequences are MNHEY and SMNVEV (reference sequence). In nucleotides, the CDR3 is TGTGCCAGCAGGGCGACAGGGAACCCAGAAAAACTGTTTTTT. Amino acids: CASRATGNPEKLFF.

This chain uses TRBV10-3 with TRBJ1-1; 9 bases are shared with TRBD1. Germline trimming cut 11 bases from V and 3 bases from J; bases unmatched to any gene: 4. The germline gives CDR1 ENHRY, CDR2 SYGVKD. CDR3 length: 12 residues. The CDR3 protein is CAVGTGYTEAFF. The CDR3 DNA reads as TGTGCCGTAGGGACAGGGTACACTGAAGCTTTCTTT.

This chain links TRBV9 with TRBJ2-7; a weak D match, TRBD1 (5 bases). CDR1 is SGDLS, CDR2 YYNGEE, per germline. With 0 bases removed from V and 9 bases from J, the gap between germline ends came to 13 bases. This CDR3 is 13 amino acids long. For the CDR3, the DNA is TGTGCCAGCAGCGTAGGGACCCAGGGCCGGCAGTACTTC. It yields the protein CASSVGTQGRQYF.

The rearrangement joins TRBV6-1 to TRBJ2-3; possible D gene TRBD1, 6 bases. Germline V gene data show CDR1 as MNHNS and CDR2 as SASEGT. The CDR3 consists of 15 residues. V was pared by 7 bases and J by 2 bases, with 16 bases between. CDR3 region: CASTEGGQNTDTQYF. CDR3 coding DNA: TGTGCCAGCACCGAAGGAGGACAGAACACAGATACGCAGTATTTT.